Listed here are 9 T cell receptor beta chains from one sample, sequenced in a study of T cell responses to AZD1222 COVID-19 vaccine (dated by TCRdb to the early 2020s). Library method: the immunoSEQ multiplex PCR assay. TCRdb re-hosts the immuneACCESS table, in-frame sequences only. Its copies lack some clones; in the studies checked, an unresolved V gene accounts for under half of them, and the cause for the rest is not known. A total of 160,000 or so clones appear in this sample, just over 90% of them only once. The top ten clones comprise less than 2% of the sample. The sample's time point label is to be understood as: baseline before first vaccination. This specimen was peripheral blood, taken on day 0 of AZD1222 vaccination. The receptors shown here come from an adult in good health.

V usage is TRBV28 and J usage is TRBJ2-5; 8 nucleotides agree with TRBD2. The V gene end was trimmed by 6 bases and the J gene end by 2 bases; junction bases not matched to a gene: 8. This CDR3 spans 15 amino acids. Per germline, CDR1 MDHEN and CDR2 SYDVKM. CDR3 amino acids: CASSLLAAAQETQYF. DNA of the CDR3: TGTGCCAGCAGCTTACTAGCGGCAGCGCAAGAGACCCAGTACTTC. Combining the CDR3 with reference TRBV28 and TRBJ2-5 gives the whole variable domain DVKVTQSSRYLVKRTGEKVFLECVQDMDHENMFWYRQDPGLGLRLIYFSYDVKMKEKGDIPEGYSVSREKKERFSLILESASTNQTSMYLCASSLLAAAQETQYFGPGTRLLVL.

CDR3 in amino acids: CASTLEYNSPLHF. For the CDR3, the DNA is TGTGCCAGCACTTTGGAGTATAATTCACCCCTCCACTTT. The J gene is TRBJ1-6, the V gene TRBV28; D not certain. The CDR3 consists of 13 residues. Deletions cut 7 bases from V and 4 bases from J, with 8 bases between. Looked up from germline, CDR1 is MDHEN and CDR2 is SYDVKM.

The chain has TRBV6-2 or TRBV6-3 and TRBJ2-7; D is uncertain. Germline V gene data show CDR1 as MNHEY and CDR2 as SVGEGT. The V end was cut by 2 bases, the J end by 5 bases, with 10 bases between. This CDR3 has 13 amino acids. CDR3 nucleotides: TGTGCCAGCAGTTACGGCATACCGGACGAGCAGTACTTC. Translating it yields CASSYGIPDEQYF.

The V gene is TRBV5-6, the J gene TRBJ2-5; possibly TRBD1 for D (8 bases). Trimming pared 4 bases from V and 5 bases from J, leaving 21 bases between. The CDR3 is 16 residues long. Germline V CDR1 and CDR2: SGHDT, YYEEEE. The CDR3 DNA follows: TGTGCCAGCAGCCTTGAGGGAGGGCACAGGGGGGAGACCCAGTACTTC. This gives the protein CASSLEGGHRGETQYF. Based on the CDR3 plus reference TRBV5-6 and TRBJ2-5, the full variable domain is DAGVTQSPTHLIKTRGQQVTLRCSPKSGHDTVSWYQQALGQGPQFIFQYYEEEERQRGNFPDRFSGHQFPNYSSELNVNALLLGDSALYLCASSLEGGHRGETQYFGPGTRLLVL.

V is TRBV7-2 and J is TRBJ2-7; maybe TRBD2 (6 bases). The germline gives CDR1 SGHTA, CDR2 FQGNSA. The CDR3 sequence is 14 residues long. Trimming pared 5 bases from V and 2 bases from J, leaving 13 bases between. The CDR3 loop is CASSARGFTYEQYF. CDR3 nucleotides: TGTGCCAGCAGCGCCCGGGGGTTCACCTACGAGCAGTACTTC.

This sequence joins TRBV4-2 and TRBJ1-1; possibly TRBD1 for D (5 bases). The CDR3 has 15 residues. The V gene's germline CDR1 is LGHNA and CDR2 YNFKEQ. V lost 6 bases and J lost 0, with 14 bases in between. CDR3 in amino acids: CASRSGGAMNTEAFF. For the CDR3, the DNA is TGTGCCAGCAGGTCCGGCGGGGCGATGAACACTGAAGCTTTCTTT.

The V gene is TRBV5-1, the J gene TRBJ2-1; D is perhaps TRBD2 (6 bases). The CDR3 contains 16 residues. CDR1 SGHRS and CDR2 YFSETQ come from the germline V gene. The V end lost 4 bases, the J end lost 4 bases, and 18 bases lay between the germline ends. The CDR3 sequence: CASSAFPSDSYNEQFF. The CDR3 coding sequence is TGCGCCAGCAGCGCTTTTCCTAGCGACAGTTACAATGAGCAGTTCTTC.

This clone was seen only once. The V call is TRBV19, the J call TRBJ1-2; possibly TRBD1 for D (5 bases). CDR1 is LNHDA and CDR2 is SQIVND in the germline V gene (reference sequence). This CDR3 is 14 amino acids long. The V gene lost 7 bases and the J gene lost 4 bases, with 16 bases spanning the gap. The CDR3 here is CASTLTRDGYGYTF. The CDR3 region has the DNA TGTGCCAGTACTCTGACGCGGGACGGCTATGGCTACACCTTC.

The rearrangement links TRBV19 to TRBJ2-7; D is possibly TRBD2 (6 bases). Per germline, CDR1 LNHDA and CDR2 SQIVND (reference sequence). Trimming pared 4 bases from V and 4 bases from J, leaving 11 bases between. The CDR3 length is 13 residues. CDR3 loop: CASSRGVGYEQYF. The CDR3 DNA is TGTGCCAGTAGTAGGGGGGTTGGTTACGAGCAGTACTTC.